This T cell receptor (beta chain) was identified in a study of T cell therapy after organ transplantation. The data were produced by immunoSEQ multiplex PCR, yet TCRdb's version contains in-frame clones alone and is incomplete. The sample records about 48,000 clones, around 93% being singletons. This CDR3 is 13 amino acids long. Per germline, CDR1 WNHNN and CDR2 SYGVQD (reference sequence). With 7 bases removed from V and 7 bases from J, the gap between germline ends came to 14 bases. With regard to this clone: Its antigen is still unknown.

Study-wide results and limits: In nonresponders, large pretherapy expansions changed minimally after therapy.

The chain employs TRBV10-1 and TRBJ2-1, with a possible D match to TRBD2 (6 bases). The input for sequencing was CD8+ T cells from blood, taken before autologous CMV-specific T cell therapy. The TCR sequence derives from a human patient who had received a solid organ transplant and had CMV disease. The chain's CDR3 is CASTDSGGNEQFF. In DNA, the CDR3 is TGCGCCAGCACAGACAGTGGGGGGAATGAGCAGTTCTTC.